This TCR beta chain was identified in a study of blood T cell repertoires in COVID-19. The CDR3 is 14 residues long. Germline V CDR1 and CDR2: MNHEY, SVGAGI. The V end was cut by 2 bases, the J end by 8 bases, with 12 bases between. The data were produced by immunoSEQ multiplex PCR, yet TCRdb's version contains in-frame clones alone and is incomplete. The repertoire holds 200,000 or so clones, with 85% to 90% as singletons. The sequenced sample consisted of peripheral blood. The TCR comes from a man aged 25 to 45 with COVID-19, enrolled during active disease. The gene calls are TRBV6-5 and TRBJ1-4; D remains unclear. CDR3 region: CASSYRTEREKLFF. The CDR3 region has the DNA TGTGCCAGCAGTTACAGAACAGAACGGGAAAAACTGTTTTTT.